In its sample, the clone carrying this TCR beta chain was seen many times. Its antigen is not identified. The CDR3 length is 15 residues. Trimming took 6 bases from V and 0 from J, leaving 14 bases between them. The source of the sample is a study of T cells after yellow fever vaccination. Each CDR3 protein gets one entry after TCRdb re-called the 5' RACE reads with MiXCR. The table records roughly 63,000 distinct CDR3 sequences, 6% to 7.5% of them present only once. Whole-study results and caveats: Re-detected after boosting: most primary clones, around 96% of CD4 and over 80% of CD8.

The sequencing used CD8+ T cells sorted from PBMCs, collected 15 days after the yellow fever booster vaccination. The chain uses TRBV12-3 or TRBV12-4 and TRBJ1-1, with a possible D match to TRBD1 (5 bases). This sequence was found in a man aged 25 to 45 who received the YFV17D yellow fever vaccine. The CDR3 is CASRIDAGLNTEAFF. DNA of the CDR3: TGTGCCAGCAGAATTGACGCGGGGCTGAACACTGAAGCTTTCTTT.